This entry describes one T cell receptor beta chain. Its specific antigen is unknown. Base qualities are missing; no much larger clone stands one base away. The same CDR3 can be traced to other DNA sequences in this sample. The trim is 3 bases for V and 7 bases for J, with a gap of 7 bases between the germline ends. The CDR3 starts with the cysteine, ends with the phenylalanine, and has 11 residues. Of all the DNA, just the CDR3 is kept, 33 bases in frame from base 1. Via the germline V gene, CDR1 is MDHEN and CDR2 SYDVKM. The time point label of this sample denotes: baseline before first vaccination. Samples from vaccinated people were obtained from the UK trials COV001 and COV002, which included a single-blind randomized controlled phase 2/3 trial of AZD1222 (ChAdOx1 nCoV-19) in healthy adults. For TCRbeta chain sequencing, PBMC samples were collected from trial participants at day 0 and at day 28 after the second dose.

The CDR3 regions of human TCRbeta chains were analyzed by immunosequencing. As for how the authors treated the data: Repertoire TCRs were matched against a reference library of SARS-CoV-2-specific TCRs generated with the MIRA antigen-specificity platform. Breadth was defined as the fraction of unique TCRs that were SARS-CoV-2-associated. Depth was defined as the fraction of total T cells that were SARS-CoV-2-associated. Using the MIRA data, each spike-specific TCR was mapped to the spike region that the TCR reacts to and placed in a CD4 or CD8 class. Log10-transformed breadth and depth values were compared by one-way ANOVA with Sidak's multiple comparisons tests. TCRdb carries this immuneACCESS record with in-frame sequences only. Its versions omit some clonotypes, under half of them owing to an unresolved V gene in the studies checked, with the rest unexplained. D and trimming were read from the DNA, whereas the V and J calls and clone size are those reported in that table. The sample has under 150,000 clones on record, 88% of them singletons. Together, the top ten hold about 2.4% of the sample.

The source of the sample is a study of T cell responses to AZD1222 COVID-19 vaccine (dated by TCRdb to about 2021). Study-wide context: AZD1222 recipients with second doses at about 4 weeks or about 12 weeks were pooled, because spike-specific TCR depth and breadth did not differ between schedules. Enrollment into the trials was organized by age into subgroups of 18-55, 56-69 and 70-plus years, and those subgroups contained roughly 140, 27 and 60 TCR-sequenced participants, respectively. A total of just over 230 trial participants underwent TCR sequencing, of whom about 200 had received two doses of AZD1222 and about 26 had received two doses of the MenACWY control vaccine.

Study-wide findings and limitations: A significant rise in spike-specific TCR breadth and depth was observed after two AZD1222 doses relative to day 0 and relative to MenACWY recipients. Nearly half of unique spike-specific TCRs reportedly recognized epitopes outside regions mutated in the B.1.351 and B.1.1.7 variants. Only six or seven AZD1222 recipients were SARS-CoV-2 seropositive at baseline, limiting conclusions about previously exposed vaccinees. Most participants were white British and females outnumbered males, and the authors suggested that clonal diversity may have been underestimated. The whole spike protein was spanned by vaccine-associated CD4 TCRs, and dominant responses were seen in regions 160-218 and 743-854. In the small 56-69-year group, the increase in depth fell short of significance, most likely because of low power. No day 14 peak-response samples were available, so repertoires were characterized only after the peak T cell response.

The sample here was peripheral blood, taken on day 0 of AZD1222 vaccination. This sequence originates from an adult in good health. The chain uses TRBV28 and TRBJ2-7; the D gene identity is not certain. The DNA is TGTGCCAGCAGTTTTAAGAGGGAGCAGTACTTC. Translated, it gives CASSFKREQYF.